The TCR beta chain described here comes from a study of blood T cell repertoires in COVID-19. The overall study: From the United States, Italy and Spain came samples of acute and convalescent COVID-19. In each case, the material was cDNA or gDNA derived from T cells, B-cell-depleted T cells, or PBMCs.

The CDR3 spans 16 residues. Per the original methods: Reference gene primer amplification gave nucleated cell count estimates. Method: immunoSEQ multiplex PCR; TCRdb's copy keeps in-frame clones and lacks some. V, J and clone size are those of that table, while D and trimming were read from the DNA. The profile shows just under 65,000 clones, roughly 80% of them singletons. Source material: peripheral blood. The origin of this receptor is a human donor in a cohort sampled during active COVID-19. This chain uses TRBV21-1 with TRBJ2-3; whether TRBD1, the table's D call, matches the DNA was not checked. TRBV21-1 is assigned pseudogene status. The CDR3: CASSKEGTGRTDTQYF. CDR3 coding DNA: TGTGCCAGCAGCAAAGAGGGAACAGGACGCACAGATACGCAGTATTTT.